Listed here are 30 T cell receptor beta chains from one sample, sequenced in a study of blood T cell repertoires in COVID-19. Produced via immunoSEQ multiplex PCR; TCRdb's table is partial and in-frame only. This table holds about 300,000 clones, 80% to 90% found once. Input material: PBMCs or T cells enriched from blood (not recorded which). The source is a man younger than 45 who had recovered from COVID-19.

This rearrangement joins TRBV12-3 or TRBV12-4 to TRBJ2-3; D is undetermined. Trimming left V 8 bases short and J 8 bases short, with 11 bases between. This CDR3 comprises 11 residues. The CDR3 reads CASSTTGTQYF. DNA for the CDR3: TGTGCCAGCTCAACCACGGGTACGCAGTATTTT.

The chain couples TRBV6-5 to TRBJ2-7; 8 bases map to TRBD1. The CDR3 is 16 amino acids. Per germline, CDR1 MNHEY and CDR2 SVGAGI. The V and J ends lost 0 bases and 3 bases, in that order; junction bases with no gene match: 7. The CDR3 nucleotides read TGTGCCAGCAGTTACTCGACCAGGGGGCCAGGCTACGAGCAGTACTTC. It translates to CASSYSTRGPGYEQYF.

This clone was observed a single time. The chain uses TRBV5-6 and TRBJ1-2; 7 bases line up with TRBD1. The junction had 13 bases not matched to a gene; V was cut back by 3 bases and J by 2 bases. The CDR3 contains 17 residues. Germline CDR1 is SGHDT and CDR2 is YYEEEE. CDR3 in DNA: TGTGCCAGCAGCTGGATGATGGACAGGCGAGGGAACTATGGCTACACCTTC. Amino acid sequence: CASSWMMDRRGNYGYTF.

This chain connects TRBV7-2 to TRBJ2-5; D call uncertain. The CDR3 consists of 13 residues. V was cut by 5 bases and J by 4 bases, with 11 bases left in between. Germline V lookup: CDR1 SGHTA, CDR2 FQGNSA. This CDR3 reads CASSMHTPETQYF. CDR3 coding DNA: TGTGCCAGCAGCATGCACACCCCAGAGACCCAGTACTTC. Drawing the rest from reference TRBV7-2 and TRBJ2-5, the complete variable domain is GAGVSQSPSNKVTEKGKDVELRCDPISGHTALYWYRQSLGQGLEFLIYFQGNSAPDKSGLPSDRFSAERTGGSVSTLTIQRTQQEDSAVYLCASSMHTPETQYFGPGTRLLVL.

The rearrangement joins TRBV21-1 to TRBJ1-1; the table's TRBD1 call for D was not verified on the DNA. TRBV21-1 is flagged as a pseudogene. The CDR3 consists of 18 residues. This CDR3 is CASSKKGATTGENTEAFF. The CDR3 DNA reads TGTGCCAGCAGCAAGAAGGGGGCGACTACAGGGGAGAACACTGAAGCTTTCTTT.

The V and J genes are TRBV21-1 and TRBJ2-7; the table's TRBD2 call for D was not verified on the DNA. TRBV21-1 is a known pseudogene. The CDR3 totals 17 residues. Here the CDR3 DNA reads TGTGCCAGCAGCAGAGCCCCTAGGGAGGGTTTGTGCTGCGAGCAGTACTTC. The encoded protein is CASSRAPREGLCCEQYF.

The rearrangement uses TRBV29-1 and TRBJ2-7, with D perhaps TRBD1 (5 bases). The germline CDR1 and CDR2 sequences are SQVTM and ANQGSEA. The CDR3 extends over 15 amino acids. Trimming took 0 bases from V and 1 from J, leaving 13 bases between them. This CDR3 reads CSVEDHETESYEQYF. DNA for the CDR3: TGCAGCGTTGAAGATCACGAGACAGAGTCCTACGAGCAGTACTTC.

The chain links TRBV30 to TRBJ2-6; unclear D gene. The CDR3 extends over 14 amino acids. V was cut by 0 bases and J by 0 bases, with 3 bases left in between. Germline CDR1 reads GTSNPN; CDR2 reads SVGIG (reference sequence). The CDR3 spells CAWSVSSGANVLTF. DNA for the CDR3: TGTGCCTGGAGTGTGAGCTCTGGGGCCAACGTCCTGACTTTC.

The chain joins TRBV12-3 or TRBV12-4 to TRBJ2-2; D may be TRBD1 (6 bases). CDR3 size: 13 residues. The V end lost 6 bases, the J end lost 4 bases, and 9 bases lay between the germline ends. CDR3 bases: TGTGCCAGCAGCACAGGGACCACCGGGGAGCTGTTTTTT. It encodes CASSTGTTGELFF.

V gene TRBV20-1 combines with J gene TRBJ2-1; TRBD2 matches 15 bases. The CDR3 contains 16 residues. Germline CDR1 is DFQATT and CDR2 is SNEGSKA (reference sequence). V trimming: 3 bases; J trimming: 7 bases; junction bases outside the gene matches: 7. In DNA form, the CDR3 reads TGCAGTGCTAGTGGACTAGCGGGAGGGCCGGGGAATGAGCAGTTCTTC. Residues: CSASGLAGGPGNEQFF.

The CDR3 coding sequence is TGTGCCAGCAGCTTCTCTACTCAGGGGCCTGACTATGGCTACACCTTC. This translates into CASSFSTQGPDYGYTF. V usage is TRBV7-8 and J usage is TRBJ1-2, with D perhaps TRBD1 (6 bases). Germline V CDR1 and CDR2: SGHVS, FQNEAQ. The length of the CDR3 is 16 residues. V lost 3 bases to trimming and J lost 3 bases, with 17 bases between them.

CDR3 region: CASSSLAGEQFF. The CDR3 region has the DNA TGCGCCAGCAGCTCCCTTGCAGGGGAGCAGTTCTTC. V usage is TRBV5-1 and J usage is TRBJ2-1; tentatively, D is TRBD1 (5 bases). This CDR3 spans 12 amino acids. Germline assignment: CDR1 SGHRS and CDR2 YFSETQ. V lost 3 bases and J lost 10, with 11 bases in between. The full variable domain, completed using reference TRBV5-1 and TRBJ2-1, is KAGVTQTPRYLIKTRGQQVTLSCSPISGHRSVSWYQQTPGQGLQFLFEYFSETQRNKGNFPGRFSGRQFSNSRSEMNVSTLELGDSALYLCASSSLAGEQFFGPGTRLTVL.

This chain uses TRBV4-2 with TRBJ2-7, with 10 bases aligning to TRBD2. This CDR3 is 18 amino acids long. The junction had 17 bases not matched to a gene; V was cut back by 4 bases and J by 5 bases. CDR1 is LGHNA and CDR2 is YNFKEQ in the germline V gene. The DNA of the CDR3 is TGTGCCAGCAGCCCAACACCGGGACTAGCGAGACAGGGGCACGAGCAGTACTTC. Protein: CASSPTPGLARQGHEQYF.

V gene TRBV28 combines with J gene TRBJ2-1; 8 nucleotides line up with TRBD2. This CDR3 comprises 16 residues. Germline loops: CDR1 MDHEN, CDR2 SYDVKM. With 1 base clipped from V and 5 bases from J, the junction kept 7 bases outside the gene matches. The CDR3 DNA sequence: TGTGCCAGCAGTTTATTACGGGGGGGAGGGAACAATGAGCAGTTCTTC. Its protein is CASSLLRGGGNNEQFF.

The chain has TRBV4-1 and TRBJ2-1, with 11 bases identical to TRBD2. Losses at the gene ends were 4 bases for V and 9 bases for J; bases not matched to a gene: 11. The CDR3 consists of 16 residues. Germline CDR1 and CDR2: MGHRA and YSYEKL. The CDR3: CASSRDPGLAVFEQFF. The CDR3 bases are TGCGCCAGCAGCCGGGATCCGGGACTAGCGGTATTTGAGCAGTTCTTC.

This clone was detected only once. The V gene is TRBV30, the J gene TRBJ1-2; no clear D gene. The germline V and J ends were trimmed by 0 bases and 6 bases, with 11 bases remaining between them. This CDR3 has 13 amino acids. CDR1 is GTSNPN and CDR2 is SVGIG in the germline V gene (reference sequence). The CDR3 nucleotides are TGTGCCTGGAGTGTACGGAGAGGCCATGGCTACACCTTC. The encoded protein is CAWSVRRGHGYTF. The full variable domain, with the rest looked up from reference TRBV30 and TRBJ1-2, is SQTIHQWPATLVQPVGSPLSLECTVEGTSNPNLYWYRQAAGRGLQLLFYSVGIGQISSEVPQNLSASRPQDRQFILSSKKLLLSDSGFYLCAWSVRRGHGYTFGSGTRLTVV.

The chain is built from TRBV7-6 and TRBJ2-1; 11 bases are a match to TRBD2. CDR3 size: 16 residues. The germline CDR1 and CDR2 sequences are SGHVS and FNYEAQ. With 5 bases clipped from V and 5 bases from J, the junction kept 8 bases outside the gene matches. CDR3 region: CASSPLLAGANNEQFF. Here the CDR3 DNA reads TGTGCCAGCAGCCCCCTACTAGCGGGGGCCAACAATGAGCAGTTCTTC.

CDR3 residues: CASSESRGQRGNEQYF. The CDR3 DNA reads TGCGCCAGCAGTGAGTCGAGGGGACAGCGGGGGAACGAGCAGTACTTC. J is TRBJ2-7 and V is TRBV10-2; possibly TRBD2 for D (8 bases). In germline, CDR1 is WSHSY, CDR2 SAAADI. V lost 0 bases and J 5 bases, leaving 17 bases between the germline ends. CDR3 length equals 16 residues.

CDR3 coding DNA: TGTGCCAGTAGTATACGCGGGACTAAGGCCTACAATGAGCAGTTCTTC. Translation gives CASSIRGTKAYNEQFF. This chain links TRBV19 with TRBJ2-1, with 7 positions matching TRBD2. Trimming at V came to 2 bases and at J to 2 bases, leaving 6 bases not matched to a gene. The CDR3 extends over 16 amino acids. The germline V gene has CDR1 LNHDA and CDR2 SQIVND (reference sequence).

This clone was found once. The J gene is TRBJ2-7, the V gene TRBV4-1; D not resolved. The CDR3 extends over 16 amino acids. Germline CDR1 is MGHRA and CDR2 is YSYEKL. The germline V and J ends were trimmed by 0 bases and 0 bases, with 12 bases remaining between them. DNA for the CDR3: TGCGCCAGCAGCCAAGAGGAGACGAAGTTCTCCTACGAGCAGTACTTC. This gives the protein CASSQEETKFSYEQYF.

This clone turned up a few times. The V and J genes are TRBV18 and TRBJ1-2; the D is unclear. Trimming stripped 5 bases from V and 4 bases from J, with 11 bases between. CDR1 is KGHSH and CDR2 is LQKENI in the germline V gene. There are 13 residues in the CDR3. The CDR3 DNA reads TGTGCCAGCTCAGCACAGACATCCTATGGCTACACCTTC. This translates into CASSAQTSYGYTF. Looking up the rest from reference TRBV18 and TRBJ1-2 gives the full variable domain: NAGVMQNPRHLVRRRGQEARLRCSPMKGHSHVYWYRQLPEEGLKFMVYLQKENIIDESGMPKERFSAEFPKEGPSILRIQQVVRGDSAAYFCASSAQTSYGYTFGSGTRLTVV.

This clone was counted only a few times. The V gene is TRBV2, the J gene TRBJ1-6, with 8 positions matching TRBD1. The CDR3 has 14 amino acids. The germline CDR1 and CDR2 sequences are SNHLY and FYNNEI. V was clipped by 6 bases and J by 10 bases; unmatched bases: 8. The CDR3 region has the DNA TGTGCCAGCAGGGGTCGACAGGGGACCTCACCCCTCCACTTT. The encoded protein is CASRGRQGTSPLHF.

The rearrangement joins TRBV14 to TRBJ1-3; 10 nucleotides line up with TRBD1. Germline values: CDR1 SGHDN, CDR2 FVKESK. Trimming at V came to 4 bases and at J to 2 bases, leaving 2 bases not matched to a gene. The CDR3 is 15 residues long. CDR3 residues: CASSPGQGAGNTIYF. The CDR3 nucleotides are TGTGCCAGCAGCCCCGGACAGGGGGCTGGAAACACCATATATTTT.

This chain links TRBV28 with TRBJ1-2, with TRBD1 matching 8 bases. Germline assignment: CDR1 MDHEN and CDR2 SYDVKM. After removal of 10 bases from V and 5 bases from J, the junction contained 9 bases not matched to a gene. There are 13 residues in the CDR3. The CDR3 reads CAIQGALEYGYTF. The DNA for the CDR3 is TGTGCCATCCAGGGGGCCCTGGAGTATGGCTACACCTTC.

This chain uses TRBV11-2 with TRBJ1-2; D unclear. Trimming shortened V by 6 bases and J by 4 bases, and 15 bases separated the two germline ends. This CDR3 region has 14 residues. Germline-derived CDR1 and CDR2 are SGHAT and FQNNGV. DNA for the CDR3: TGTGCCAGCAGTCACCCGGCAGGCACCTATGGCTACACCTTC. Protein: CASSHPAGTYGYTF.

This sequence joins TRBV2 and TRBJ2-2, with 14 bases aligning to TRBD2. Losses at the gene ends were 6 bases for V and 7 bases for J; bases not matched to a gene: 7. The V gene's germline CDR1 is SNHLY and CDR2 FYNNEI. The CDR3 runs to 16 residues. CDR3 residues: CASRGGLAGGVGELFF. The CDR3 DNA reads TGTGCCAGCAGGGGAGGACTAGCGGGAGGAGTCGGGGAGCTGTTTTTT.

V and J are TRBV7-8 and TRBJ2-1; 11 bases agree with TRBD1. The CDR3 runs 15 residues. Germline-derived CDR1 and CDR2 are SGHVS and FQNEAQ. The V and J ends lost 5 bases and 4 bases, in that order; junction bases with no gene match: 4. In DNA form, the CDR3 reads TGTGCCAGCAGCCGGACAGGGGGCGGGTACAATGAGCAGTTCTTC. It codes for CASSRTGGGYNEQFF.

The CDR3, as DNA: TGCGCCAGCAGGTACGACAGGGGCGGCACTGAAGCTTTCTTT. It translates to CASRYDRGGTEAFF. The chain joins TRBV4-1 to TRBJ1-1; 8 nucleotides match TRBD1. The CDR3 runs to 14 residues. With V trimmed by 6 bases and J by 4 bases, 7 bases remained unmatched. The germline V gene encodes CDR1 MGHRA and CDR2 YSYEKL.

The V gene is TRBV27, the J gene TRBJ1-2; 7 bases match TRBD1. From germline, CDR1 is MNHEY and CDR2 SMNVEV (reference sequence). The CDR3 covers 13 residues. The ends lost 5 bases at V and 3 bases at J; junction bases unmatched: 3. The CDR3 region is CASSPQGYYGYTF. DNA for the CDR3: TGTGCCAGCAGTCCACAGGGGTACTATGGCTACACCTTC.

V and J are TRBV18 and TRBJ2-1; the D is unclear. This CDR3 comprises 14 residues. Germline V gene data show CDR1 as KGHSH and CDR2 as LQKENI. Between the trimmed V and J ends, which lost 4 bases and 6 bases, there was a span of 13 bases. CDR3 residues: CASSRTLQVNEQFF. CDR3 DNA sequence: TGTGCCAGCTCACGCACACTCCAGGTCAATGAGCAGTTCTTC.